The rows below give T cell receptor beta chains drawn from one sample of a study of T-cell memory formation after mild COVID-19. TCRdb reprocessed the 5' RACE reads with MiXCR, giving one entry per CDR3 protein. Of tens of thousands of distinct CDR3 sequences listed, about 15% are singletons. Sequenced input: PBMCs or a T cell subset sorted from them (not recorded which). The receptors stem from a man between 18 and 29 years old who had mild COVID-19 (a few samples of this study predate the infection). Cell type and time point are not known. Both conserved end residues are part of each CDR3. A D gene is named only where the DNA matches it firmly. For some rows the clone size is stated as once, few or many, or as a class when expanded; others skip it.

V gene	clone size	D gene	J gene	CDR3 DNA	CDR3 protein
TRBV2	few	NA	TRBJ1-5	TGTGCCAGCGCGTCGTACAATCAGCCCCAGCATTTT	CASASYNQPQHF
TRBV29-1	NA	TRBD1	TRBJ1-2	TGCAGCGTTGGCGGGACAGAAGGCTACACCTTC	CSVGGTEGYTF
TRBV7-9	NA	NA	TRBJ1-2	TGTGCCAGCAGCTTAGCAGGCTCGGACTATGGCTACACCTTC	CASSLAGSDYGYTF
TRBV9	few	NA	TRBJ2-3	TGTGCCAGCAGCGTAGGGACTACCAGCACAGATACGCAGTATTTT	CASSVGTTSTDTQYF
TRBV20-1	NA	NA	TRBJ1-3	TGCAGTGCTAGAGTCAGGGGAACTGGAAACACCATATATTTT	CSARVRGTGNTIYF
TRBV2	once	NA	TRBJ2-6	TGTGCCAGCAGTGACGTGGGCTCTGGGGCCAACGTCCTGACTTTC	CASSDVGSGANVLTF
TRBV5-1	NA	NA	TRBJ2-3	TGCGCCAGCCGGAGCTCTAGCACAGATACGCAGTATTTT	CASRSSSTDTQYF
TRBV6-2/TRBV6-3	few	NA	TRBJ2-1	TGTGCCAGCAGTCAGACAGTTTACAATGAGCAGTTCTTC	CASSQTVYNEQFF
TRBV29-1	NA	NA	TRBJ2-1	TGCAGCGTTGAAACAGGTAGCGGATACAATGAGCAGTTCTTC	CSVETGSGYNEQFF
TRBV12-3/TRBV12-4	few	TRBD2	TRBJ2-1	TGTGCCAGCAGGAGGACTAGCGGGGGTTACAATGAGCAGTTCTTC	CASRRTSGGYNEQFF
TRBV5-1	few	TRBD1	TRBJ1-6	TGCGCCAGCAGACCGACCGATACAGGGGTGCAATATAATTCACCCCTCCACTTT	CASRPTDTGVQYNSPLHF